The 7 T cell receptor beta chains listed next were all sequenced from one sample in a study of cytomegalovirus exposure and HLA in healthy donors. TCRdb's table, derived via immunoSEQ multiplex PCR, lists solely in-frame clones and lacks some. The sample contains 250,000 to 350,000 clones, around 90% of which appear only once. Sequencing input: PBMCs. All receptors derive from a man younger than 45 in good health and CMV-seronegative.

The rearrangement uses TRBV14 and TRBJ2-7, with D possibly TRBD1 on 7 matching bases. This CDR3 contains 20 residues. V lost 0 bases, J lost 8 bases, and 32 bases lay in between. CDR1 is SGHDN and CDR2 is FVKESK in the germline V gene. CDR3 sequence (DNA): TGTGCCAGCAGCCAAGATCTGAGCCATTCTGGACAGGAGGGGCCTTGGAAGCAGTACTTC. As protein: CASSQDLSHSGQEGPWKQYF.

V and J are TRBV6-1 and TRBJ2-3; no definite D call. Germline V gene data show CDR1 as MNHNS and CDR2 as SASEGT. The V gene lost 2 bases and the J gene lost 2 bases, with 11 bases spanning the gap. CDR3 length: 15 amino acids. This chain's CDR3 is CASSESWLLTDTQYF. As DNA, the CDR3 is TGTGCCAGCAGTGAAAGTTGGCTCCTCACAGATACGCAGTATTTT.

This clone was found once. The chain links TRBV5-6 to TRBJ1-3; D unresolved. Germline assignment: CDR1 SGHDT and CDR2 YYEEEE. Trimming removed 1 base from V and 2 bases from J, with 7 bases in between. CDR3 size: 14 residues. The DNA for the CDR3 is TGTGCCAGCAGCTTGTACTCTACTGGAAACACCATATATTTT. Encoded protein: CASSLYSTGNTIYF.

The gene calls are TRBV5-1 and TRBJ2-1, with 7 bases aligning to TRBD1. CDR3 length: 16 amino acids. CDR1 is SGHRS, CDR2 YFSETQ, per germline. The V and J ends lost 0 bases and 2 bases, in that order; junction bases with no gene match: 5. The DNA for the CDR3 is TGCGCCAGCAGCTTGGTGGTGACAGGGCCCTACAATGAGCAGTTCTTC. Translation gives CASSLVVTGPYNEQFF.

V and J are TRBV6-6 and TRBJ2-7; TRBD1 might be the D (6 bases). V was clipped by 5 bases and J by 5 bases, with 13 bases between them. This CDR3 region has 13 residues. CDR1 is MNHNY and CDR2 is SVGAGI in the germline V gene (reference sequence). The CDR3 sequence: CASSRPGQHEQYF. CDR3 nucleotides: TGTGCCAGCAGTAGGCCCGGACAGCACGAGCAGTACTTC.

The chain carries TRBV2 and TRBJ2-7; D unclear. CDR3 length: 16 residues. Per the germline V gene, CDR1 is SNHLY and CDR2 is FYNNEI. Trimming cost V 3 bases and J 5 bases, with 20 bases left between them. The CDR3 DNA reads TGTGCCAGCAGTGAGGTCCATCTAGGCTCCCCAAACGAGCAGTACTTC. Amino acids: CASSEVHLGSPNEQYF.

This clone was seen only once. The rearrangement joins TRBV6-5 to TRBJ1-6, with D possibly TRBD1 on 6 matching bases. V lost 6 bases, J lost 2 bases, and 11 bases lay in between. Germline assignment: CDR1 MNHEY and CDR2 SVGAGI. This CDR3 spans 15 amino acids. The CDR3 DNA follows: TGTGCCAGCAGCAGGGGACAAACCTATAATTCACCCCTCCACTTT. Its protein product is CASSRGQTYNSPLHF.